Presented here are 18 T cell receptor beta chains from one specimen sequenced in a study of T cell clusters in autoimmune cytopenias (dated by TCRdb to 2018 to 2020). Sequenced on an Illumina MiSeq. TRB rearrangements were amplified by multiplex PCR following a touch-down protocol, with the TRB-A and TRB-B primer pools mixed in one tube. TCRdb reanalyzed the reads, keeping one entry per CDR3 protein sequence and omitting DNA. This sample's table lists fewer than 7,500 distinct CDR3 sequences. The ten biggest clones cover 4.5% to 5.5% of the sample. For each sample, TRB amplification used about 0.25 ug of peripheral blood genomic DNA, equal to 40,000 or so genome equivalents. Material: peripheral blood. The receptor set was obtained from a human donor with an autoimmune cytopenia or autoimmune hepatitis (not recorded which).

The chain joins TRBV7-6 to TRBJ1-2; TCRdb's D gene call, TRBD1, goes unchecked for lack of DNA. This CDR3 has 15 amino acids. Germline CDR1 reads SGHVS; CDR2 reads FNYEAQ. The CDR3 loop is CASSLGLGQGDGYTF.

CDR3 in amino acids: CASSQGQGIEETQYF. The chain employs TRBV5-1 and TRBJ2-5; the D gene TCRdb calls, TRBD1, cannot be checked with no DNA. The CDR3 runs to 15 residues. Germline loops: CDR1 SGHRS, CDR2 YFSETQ.

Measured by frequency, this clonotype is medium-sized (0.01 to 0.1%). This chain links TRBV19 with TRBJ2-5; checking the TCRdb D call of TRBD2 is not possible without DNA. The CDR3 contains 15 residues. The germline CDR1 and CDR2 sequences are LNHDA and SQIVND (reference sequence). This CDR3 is CASSGPRVGIQTQYF.

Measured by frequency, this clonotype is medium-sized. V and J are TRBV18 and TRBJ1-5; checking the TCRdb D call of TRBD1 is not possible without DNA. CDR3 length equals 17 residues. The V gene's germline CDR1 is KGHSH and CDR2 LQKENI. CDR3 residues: CASSPALGTGGNQPQHF.

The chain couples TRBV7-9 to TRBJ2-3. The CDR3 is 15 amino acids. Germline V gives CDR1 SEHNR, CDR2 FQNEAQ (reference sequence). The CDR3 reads CASSLAVSGADTQYF.

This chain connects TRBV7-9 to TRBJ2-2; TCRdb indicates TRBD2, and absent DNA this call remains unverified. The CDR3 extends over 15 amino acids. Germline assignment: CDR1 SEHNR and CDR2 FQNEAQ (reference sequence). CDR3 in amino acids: CASSNGLAGSGELFF.

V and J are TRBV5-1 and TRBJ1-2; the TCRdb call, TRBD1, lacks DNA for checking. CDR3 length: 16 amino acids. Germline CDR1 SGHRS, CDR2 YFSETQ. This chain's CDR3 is CASSSGGAGITYGYTF.

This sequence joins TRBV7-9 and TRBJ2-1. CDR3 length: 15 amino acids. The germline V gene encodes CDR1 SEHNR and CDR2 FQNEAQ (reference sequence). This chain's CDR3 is CASSLVDRRVEEQFF.

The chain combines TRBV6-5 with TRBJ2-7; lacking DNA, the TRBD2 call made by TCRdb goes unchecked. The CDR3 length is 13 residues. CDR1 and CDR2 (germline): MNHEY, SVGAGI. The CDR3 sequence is CASSRGTDYEQYF.

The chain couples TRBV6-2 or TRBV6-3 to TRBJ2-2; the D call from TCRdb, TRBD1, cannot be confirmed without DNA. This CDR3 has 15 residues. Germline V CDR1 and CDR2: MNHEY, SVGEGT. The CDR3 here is CACRPRTGGTGELFF.

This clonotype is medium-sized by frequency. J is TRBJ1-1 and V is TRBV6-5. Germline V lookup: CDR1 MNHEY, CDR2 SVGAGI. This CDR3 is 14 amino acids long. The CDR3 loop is CASSYSSSSSVAFF.

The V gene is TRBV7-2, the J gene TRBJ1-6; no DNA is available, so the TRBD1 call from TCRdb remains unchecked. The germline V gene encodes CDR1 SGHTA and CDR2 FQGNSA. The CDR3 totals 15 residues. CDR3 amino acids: CASSRDRGSNSPLHF.

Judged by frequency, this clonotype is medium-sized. This CDR3 is CASSIDRTGELFF. This chain uses TRBV19 with TRBJ2-2. CDR1 is LNHDA and CDR2 is SQIVND in the germline V gene (reference sequence). The length of the CDR3 is 13 residues.

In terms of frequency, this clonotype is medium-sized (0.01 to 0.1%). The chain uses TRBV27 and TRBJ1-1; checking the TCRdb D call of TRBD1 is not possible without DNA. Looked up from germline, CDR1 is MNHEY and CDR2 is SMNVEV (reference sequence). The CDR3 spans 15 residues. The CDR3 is CASSPLGQTNTEAFF.

CDR3 protein: CATSDPGRGTQYF. This chain links TRBV24-1 with TRBJ2-5; TCRdb names TRBD2, which stays unverified in the absence of DNA. Germline CDR1 is KGHDR and CDR2 is SFDVKD. The CDR3 spans 13 residues.

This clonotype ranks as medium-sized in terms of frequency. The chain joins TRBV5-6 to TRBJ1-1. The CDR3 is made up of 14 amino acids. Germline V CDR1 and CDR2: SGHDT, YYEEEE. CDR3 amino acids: CASSSGQRNTEAFF. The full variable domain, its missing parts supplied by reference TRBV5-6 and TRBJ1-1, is DAGVTQSPTHLIKTRGQQVTLRCSPKSGHDTVSWYQQALGQGPQFIFQYYEEEERQRGNFPDRFSGHQFPNYSSELNVNALLLGDSALYLCASSSGQRNTEAFFGQGTRLTVV.

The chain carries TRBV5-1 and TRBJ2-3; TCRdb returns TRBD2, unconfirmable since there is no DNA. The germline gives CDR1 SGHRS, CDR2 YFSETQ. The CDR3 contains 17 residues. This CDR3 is CASSLGGGTTGTDTQYF.

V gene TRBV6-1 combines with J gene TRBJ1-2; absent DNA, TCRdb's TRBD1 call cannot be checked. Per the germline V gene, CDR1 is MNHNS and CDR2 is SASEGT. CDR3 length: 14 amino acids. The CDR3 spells CASSERGQGYGYTF.